The subject of this entry is one TCR beta chain. Its antigen is still unknown. CDR1 is SQVTM, CDR2 ANQGSEA, per germline. V dropped 5 bases and J dropped 3; count of bases not matched to a gene: 10. The CDR3 has 15 amino acids. This entry comes from a study of cytomegalovirus exposure and HLA in healthy donors. Study-level points and caveats: Likely technical artifact: a cluster of highly shared sequence variants. Cytomegalovirus association was listed for about 160 TCR beta chains.

Primers for the PCR totalled 60 Vbeta and 13 Jbeta. Some clones are missing from TCRdb's copy, which holds only in-frame ones; the method was immunoSEQ multiplex PCR. The sample lists about 130,000 clones; around three quarters were seen once. The TCR comes from a male donor in good health and CMV-seropositive. The specimen was PBMCs. The chain joins TRBV29-1 to TRBJ2-1, with 7 bases fitting TRBD2. CDR3: CSVTGDGGNYNEQFF. In DNA form, the CDR3 reads TGCAGCGTTACTGGGGACGGGGGGAACTACAATGAGCAGTTCTTC.